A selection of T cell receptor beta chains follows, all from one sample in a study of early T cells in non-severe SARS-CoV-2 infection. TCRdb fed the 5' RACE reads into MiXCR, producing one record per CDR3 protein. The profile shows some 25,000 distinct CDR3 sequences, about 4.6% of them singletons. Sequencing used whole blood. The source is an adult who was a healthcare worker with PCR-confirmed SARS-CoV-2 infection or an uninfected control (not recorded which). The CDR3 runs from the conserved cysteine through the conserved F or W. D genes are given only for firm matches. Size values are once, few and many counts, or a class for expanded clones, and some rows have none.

CASSLFTGASNEQFF	TGTGCCAGCAGTTTATTCACGGGGGCGAGCAATGAGCAGTTCTTC	many	.	TRBV27	TRBJ2-1
CVSSLGGPNTEAFF	TGTGTCAGCAGCTTAGGGGGACCCAACACTGAAGCTTTCTTT	.	.	TRBV7-6	TRBJ1-1
CASSLKIARYEQFF	TGTGCCAGCAGCTTAAAAATAGCCCGCTATGAGCAGTTCTTC	many	.	TRBV7-8	TRBJ2-1
CASSQAPSGSGANVLTF	TGCGCCAGCAGCCAAGCCCCATCGGGTTCTGGGGCCAACGTCCTGACTTTC	many	.	TRBV4-3	TRBJ2-6
CASSYGTSGSSYNEQFF	TGTGCCAGCAGCTACGGGACTAGCGGGAGCTCCTACAATGAGCAGTTCTTC	many	TRBD2	TRBV11-1	TRBJ2-1
CASSLVKQEAFF	TGTGCCAGCAGCTTAGTTAAGCAGGAAGCTTTCTTT	few	.	TRBV7-8	TRBJ1-1
CASSAGQYNEQFF	TGTGCCAGTAGTGCGGGACAGTACAATGAGCAGTTCTTC	many	.	TRBV19	TRBJ2-1
CAASSGEMADTQYF	TGTGCCGCCTCTAGCGGGGAGATGGCAGATACGCAGTATTTT	.	TRBD2	TRBV7-9	TRBJ2-3
CASSQLSTGELFF	TGTGCCAGCAGCCAATTGTCGACCGGGGAGCTGTTTTTT	many	.	TRBV3-1	TRBJ2-2
CSARPPGPLNSPLHF	TGCAGTGCTAGGCCCCCGGGACCTCTGAATTCACCCCTCCACTTT	many	.	TRBV20-1	TRBJ1-6
CASSIGTSYEQYF	TGTGCCAGCAGTATAGGGACGTCCTACGAGCAGTACTTC	many	.	TRBV25-1	TRBJ2-7
CATQPGLTSSGANVLTF	TGTGCCACCCAACCGGGACTTACTAGCTCTGGGGCCAACGTCCTGACTTTC	many	.	TRBV7-2	TRBJ2-6
CASSQEAYRDYEQYF	TGTGCCAGCAGCCAAGAGGCATATCGGGACTACGAGCAGTACTTC	many	.	TRBV4-2	TRBJ2-7
CASSPPGVAKNIQYF	TGTGCCAGCAGTCCCCCGGGGGTAGCCAAAAACATTCAGTACTTC	many	.	TRBV28	TRBJ2-4
CASSLTSGAGELFF	TGTGCCAGCAGCTTGACTAGCGGGGCCGGGGAGCTGTTTTTT	many	TRBD2	TRBV7-9	TRBJ2-2
CASSTSGRASEQYF	TGTGCCAGCAGTACTAGCGGGAGGGCCTCCGAGCAGTACTTC	many	TRBD2	TRBV28	TRBJ2-7
CSAFQGGRAGPPYEQYF	TGCAGTGCCTTCCAAGGGGGGAGGGCCGGTCCCCCCTACGAGCAGTACTTC	few	.	TRBV20-1	TRBJ2-7
CASSTGQGSNYGYTF	TGTGCCAGCAGCACCGGACAGGGGTCGAACTATGGCTACACCTTC	few	TRBD1	TRBV7-9	TRBJ1-2
CASSQGLGNEQYF	TGTGCCTCGTCCCAGGGCTTGGGGAACGAGCAGTACTTC	few	.	TRBV6-5	TRBJ2-7
CASSSHSGGEHEQFF	TGTGCCAGCAGCTCCCATAGCGGGGGGGAGCATGAGCAGTTCTTC	many	TRBD2	TRBV11-3	TRBJ2-1
CASSSGQGFTDTQYF	TGTGCCAGCAGCTCAGGACAGGGGTTCACAGATACGCAGTATTTT	.	TRBD1	TRBV11-3	TRBJ2-3
CASSPQGYEQYF	TGTGCCAGCAGCCCCCAGGGTTACGAGCAGTACTTC	many	.	TRBV28	TRBJ2-7
CASSPMNTEAFF	TGTGCCAGCAGCCCAATGAACACTGAAGCTTTCTTT	.	.	TRBV12-3/TRBV12-4	TRBJ1-1
CASSQDVGLVRGYF	TGCGCCAGCAGCCAAGATGTCGGGCTAGTTCGAGGGTATTTT	medium-sized	.	TRBV4-1	TRBJ2-3
CASSQDPREAGVGEQYF	TGTGCCAGCAGCCAAGATCCCCGGGAAGCGGGAGTGGGGGAGCAGTACTTC	many	TRBD2	TRBV4-2	TRBJ2-7
CASSITGGVGELFF	TGCGCCAGCAGCATCACAGGGGGCGTCGGGGAGCTGTTTTTT	large	TRBD1	TRBV5-1	TRBJ2-2
CASSSLTSADTQYF	TGTGCCAGCAGTTCCCTGACTAGCGCAGATACGCAGTATTTT	many	TRBD2	TRBV12-3/TRBV12-4	TRBJ2-3
CASSLGDGTGTQYF	TGTGCCAGCAGCTTAGGGGACGGGACGGGGACCCAGTACTTC	.	.	TRBV11-2	TRBJ2-5
CSVASIDYTF	TGCAGCGTTGCCAGTATTGACTACACCTTC	many	.	TRBV29-1	TRBJ1-2
CASSPAGGPGANVLTF	TGTGCCAGCTCGCCAGCGGGAGGCCCTGGGGCCAACGTCCTGACTTTC	many	TRBD2	TRBV27	TRBJ2-6
CASKTYQPQHF	TGTGCCAGCAAGACCTATCAGCCCCAGCATTTT	many	.	TRBV2	TRBJ1-5
CASSSPGRDNEQFF	TGTGCCAGCAGCTCCCCCGGGAGGGACAATGAGCAGTTCTTC	few	TRBD2	TRBV7-2	TRBJ2-1
CSARDVGNLGLGYTF	TGCAGTGCTAGAGATGTGGGCAACCTGGGCCTGGGCTACACCTTC	many	.	TRBV20-1	TRBJ1-2
CASSVPGDYGYTF	TGTGCCAGCAGTGTGCCGGGAGACTATGGCTACACCTTC	many	.	TRBV28	TRBJ1-2
CASSLVGTDLSGANVLTF	TGTGCCAGCAGCTTAGTCGGGACAGACCTCTCCGGGGCCAACGTCCTGACTTTC	many	TRBD1	TRBV7-8	TRBJ2-6
CASSSTGSYEQYF	TGTGCCAGCAGCTCAACAGGGAGCTACGAGCAGTACTTC	.	.	TRBV9	TRBJ2-7
CASSFKGGGELFF	TGTGCCAGCAGCTTCAAAGGGGGCGGGGAGCTGTTTTTT	many	.	TRBV7-2	TRBJ2-2
CASSQGQNEQFF	TGTGCCAGCAGCCAGGGACAGAACGAGCAGTTCTTC	many	TRBD1	TRBV7-9	TRBJ2-1
CASSGRTDTQYF	TGTGCCAGCAGTGGTAGAACAGATACGCAGTATTTT	.	.	TRBV2	TRBJ2-3
CANSLGGQGVNEQFF	TGTGCCAACAGCCTAGGGGGACAGGGGGTAAATGAGCAGTTCTTC	.	.	TRBV21-1	TRBJ2-1
CSARRGADTQYF	TGCAGTGCTAGACGGGGGGCAGATACGCAGTATTTT	many	TRBD2	TRBV20-1	TRBJ2-3
CASNKRDQEIMNTEAFF	TGTGCCAGCAATAAGCGGGACCAAGAAATCATGAACACTGAAGCTTTCTTT	many	.	TRBV2	TRBJ1-1
CASSLAPGLAGGNEQFF	TGTGCCAGCAGCTTAGCGCCGGGACTAGCGGGGGGAAATGAGCAGTTCTTC	many	TRBD2	TRBV11-2	TRBJ2-1
CASSSRTSGGRATGELFF	TGTGCCAGCAGCTCTCGGACTAGCGGGGGGAGAGCCACCGGGGAGCTGTTTTTT	.	TRBD2	TRBV7-3	TRBJ2-2
CASSVEGQAVDEQFF	TGTGCCAGCAGCGTAGAGGGACAGGCCGTGGATGAGCAGTTCTTC	many	TRBD1	TRBV9	TRBJ2-1
CASIPESSVMGTDTQYF	TGTGCCAGCATCCCCGAAAGTAGTGTTATGGGCACAGATACGCAGTATTTT	many	.	TRBV11-2	TRBJ2-3
CAGTGPNTGELFF	TGTGCCGGAACGGGGCCGAACACCGGGGAGCTGTTTTTT	many	.	TRBV7-9	TRBJ2-2
CASSYGGLGNIQYF	TGTGCCAGCAGTTACGGAGGCTTAGGAAACATTCAGTACTTC	many	.	TRBV6-5	TRBJ2-4
CASSPRGVGIQYF	TGTGCCAGCAGCCCCAGGGGTGTGGGCATTCAGTACTTC	many	.	TRBV11-1	TRBJ2-4
CASSLLRLQETQYF	TGTGCCAGCAGCTTACTGAGATTACAAGAGACCCAGTACTTC	many	.	TRBV11-2	TRBJ2-5
CATSDKTVLDTDTQYF	TGTGCCACCAGTGATAAGACAGTTTTAGACACAGATACGCAGTATTTT	many	.	TRBV24-1	TRBJ2-3
CAISGGAGTTFYEQFF	TGTGCCATCAGTGGCGGGGCCGGGACAACCTTTTATGAGCAGTTCTTC	many	.	TRBV10-3	TRBJ2-1
CASSFGDVRTLHF	TGTGCCAGCAGCTTTGGGGACGTCAGGACCCTCCATTTT	many	.	TRBV7-9	TRBJ1-6
CASSSSLAARNTGELFF	TGTGCCAGCAGCTCCTCACTAGCGGCTAGGAACACCGGGGAGCTGTTTTTT	medium-sized	TRBD2	TRBV7-2	TRBJ2-2
CASSEERNQPQHF	TGTGCCAGCAGTGAAGAGCGGAATCAGCCCCAGCATTTT	many	.	TRBV2	TRBJ1-5
CASSPSGGAGNEQFF	TGTGCCAGCAGCCCTAGCGGGGGGGCCGGGAATGAGCAGTTCTTC	many	TRBD2	TRBV9	TRBJ2-1
CASSLLGLDTEAFF	TGTGCCAGCTCACTTCTTGGTCTGGACACTGAAGCTTTCTTT	few	.	TRBV18	TRBJ1-1
CASSPLGPQETQYF	TGTGCCAGCAGCCCCTTGGGGCCTCAAGAGACCCAGTACTTC	many	.	TRBV7-2	TRBJ2-5